The subject of this entry is one T cell receptor beta chain. The antigen is not known. The V gene lost 3 bases and the J gene lost 8 bases, with 9 bases spanning the gap. This CDR3 has 12 residues. Germline CDR1 and CDR2: SGHTA and FQGNSA. It was 5'RACE with constant-segment primers that produced the TCR alpha and TCR beta cDNA libraries, which carried sample barcodes and UMIs. TCRdb redid the calling of the 5' RACE reads with MiXCR, one entry per CDR3 protein. The sample lists approximately 400,000 distinct CDR3 sequences; around 24% were seen once. The record originates from a study of T-cell memory formation after mild COVID-19. Study-level results: Contracting CD4+ clones were located mainly in CM and EM, and CD8+ clones in EMRA.

The receptor's source is an adult woman who had mild COVID-19 (a few samples of this study predate the infection). Cell type and time point are not known. This chain uses TRBV7-2 with TRBJ2-3; the D call may be TRBD1 or TRBD2 (6 bases each). The sequenced material came from PBMCs or a T cell subset sorted from them (not recorded which). CDR3 DNA sequence: TGTGCCAGCAGCTTTGAGGGGGGTACGCAGTATTTT. Amino acids: CASSFEGGTQYF.